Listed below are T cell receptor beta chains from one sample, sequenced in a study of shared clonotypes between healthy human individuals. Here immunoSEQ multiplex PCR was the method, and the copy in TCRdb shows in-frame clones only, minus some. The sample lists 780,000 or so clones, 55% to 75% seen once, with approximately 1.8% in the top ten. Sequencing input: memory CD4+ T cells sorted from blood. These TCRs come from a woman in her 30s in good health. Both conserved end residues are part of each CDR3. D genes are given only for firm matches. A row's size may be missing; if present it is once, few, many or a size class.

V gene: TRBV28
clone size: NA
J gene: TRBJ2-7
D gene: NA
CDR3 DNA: TGTGCCAGCAGTTTTGGTCTAGGGTCCTCATACGAGCAGTACTTC
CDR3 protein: CASSFGLGSSYEQYF

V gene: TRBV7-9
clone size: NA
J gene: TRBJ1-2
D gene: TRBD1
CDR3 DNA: TGTGCCAGCAGTACGCAGGGGGCTATCGGCTACACCTTC
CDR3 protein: CASSTQGAIGYTF

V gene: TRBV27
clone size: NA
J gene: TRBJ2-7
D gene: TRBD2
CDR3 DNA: TGTGCCAGCAGTTTGGGCCGGGGGCAAGCGGGAGGGACCTCCTACGAGCAGTACTTC
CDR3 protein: CASSLGRGQAGGTSYEQYF

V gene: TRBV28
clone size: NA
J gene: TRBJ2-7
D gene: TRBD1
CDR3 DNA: TGTGCCAGCAACCGGGACAGGGACCGCGAGCAGTACTTC
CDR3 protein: CASNRDRDREQYF

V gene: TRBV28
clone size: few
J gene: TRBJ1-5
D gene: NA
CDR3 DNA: TGTGCCAGCAGTCCGCCGGGGATTGGCAATCAGCCCCAGCATTTT
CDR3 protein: CASSPPGIGNQPQHF

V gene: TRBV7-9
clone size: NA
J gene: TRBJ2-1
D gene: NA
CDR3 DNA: TGTGCCAGCAGCTTACAGGCGGAGAGCTCCTACAATGAGCAGTTCTTC
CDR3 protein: CASSLQAESSYNEQFF

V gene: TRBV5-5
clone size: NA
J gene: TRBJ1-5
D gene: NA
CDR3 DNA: TGTGCCAGCAGCAGATCCAGAGATTATAGCAATCAGCCCCAGCATTTT
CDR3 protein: CASSRSRDYSNQPQHF

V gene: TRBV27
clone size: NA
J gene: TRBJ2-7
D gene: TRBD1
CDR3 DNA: TGTGCCAGCAGTCGGGACAGGGGCTACGAGCAGTACTTC
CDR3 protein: CASSRDRGYEQYF

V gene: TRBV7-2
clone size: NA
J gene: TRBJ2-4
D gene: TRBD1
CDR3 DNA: TGTGCCAGCAGCTTAGTAGCCCTCTTACAGGGGGCCAAAAACATTCAGTACTTC
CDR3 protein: CASSLVALLQGAKNIQYF

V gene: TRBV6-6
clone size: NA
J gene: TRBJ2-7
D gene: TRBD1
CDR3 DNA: TGTGCCAGCACCAGGGGATTCGGGACAGGGGGCGACGAGCAGTACTTC
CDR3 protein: CASTRGFGTGGDEQYF

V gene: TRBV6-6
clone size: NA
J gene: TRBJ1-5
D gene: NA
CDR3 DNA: TGTGCCAGCAGTTTTACCGGGACACACCAGCCCCAGCATTTT
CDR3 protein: CASSFTGTHQPQHF

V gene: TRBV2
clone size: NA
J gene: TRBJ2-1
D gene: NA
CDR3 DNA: TGTGCCACCAAGGACACGGGGGTGAATGAGCAGTTCTTC
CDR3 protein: CATKDTGVNEQFF

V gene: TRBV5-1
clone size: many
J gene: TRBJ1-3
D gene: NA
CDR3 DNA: TGCGCCAGCAGCTTAGGGGCAAGCTCTGGAAACACCATATATTTT
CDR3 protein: CASSLGASSGNTIYF

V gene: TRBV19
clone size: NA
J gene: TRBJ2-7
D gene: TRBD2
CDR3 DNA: TGTGCCAGTGGTCTTCCCTCTACTAGCGGGAGTATAAGGGAGCAGTACTTC
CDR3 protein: CASGLPSTSGSIREQYF

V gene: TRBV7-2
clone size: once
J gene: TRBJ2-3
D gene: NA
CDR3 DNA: TGTGCCAGCAGCTTAGTCGCCCGCCGAGATACGCAGTATTTT
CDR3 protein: CASSLVARRDTQYF

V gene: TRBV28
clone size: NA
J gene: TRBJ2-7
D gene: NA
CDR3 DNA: TGTGCCAGCAGTTCCTATCCGTGGGAGCAGTACTTC
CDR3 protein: CASSSYPWEQYF

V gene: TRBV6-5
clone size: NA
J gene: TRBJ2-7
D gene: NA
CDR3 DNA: TGTGCCAGCAACGGGCCCGGACACGAGCAGTACTTC
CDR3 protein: CASNGPGHEQYF

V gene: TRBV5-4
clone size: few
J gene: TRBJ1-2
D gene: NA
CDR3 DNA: TGTGCCAGCAGCTTGGTTGGACAGAGCTATGGCTACACCTTC
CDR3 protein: CASSLVGQSYGYTF

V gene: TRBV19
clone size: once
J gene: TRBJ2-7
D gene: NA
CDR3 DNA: TGTGCCAGTAGTGCGTCTCAGGGGTTCTACGAGCAGTACTTC
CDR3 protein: CASSASQGFYEQYF

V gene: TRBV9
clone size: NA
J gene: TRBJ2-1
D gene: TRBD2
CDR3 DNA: TGTGCCAGCAGCGTAGGATGGGCTAGCGGGAGCCTTGAGCAGTTCTTC
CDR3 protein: CASSVGWASGSLEQFF

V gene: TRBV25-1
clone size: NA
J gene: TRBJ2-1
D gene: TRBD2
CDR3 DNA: TGTGCCAGCAGCACTAGCGGGAGGACCCATGAGCAGTTCTTC
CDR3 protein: CASSTSGRTHEQFF

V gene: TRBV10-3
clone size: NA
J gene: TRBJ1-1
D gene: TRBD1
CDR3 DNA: TGTGCCATCAGTGAGCGGGACAGGGGGAACACTGAAGCTTTCTTT
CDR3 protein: CAISERDRGNTEAFF